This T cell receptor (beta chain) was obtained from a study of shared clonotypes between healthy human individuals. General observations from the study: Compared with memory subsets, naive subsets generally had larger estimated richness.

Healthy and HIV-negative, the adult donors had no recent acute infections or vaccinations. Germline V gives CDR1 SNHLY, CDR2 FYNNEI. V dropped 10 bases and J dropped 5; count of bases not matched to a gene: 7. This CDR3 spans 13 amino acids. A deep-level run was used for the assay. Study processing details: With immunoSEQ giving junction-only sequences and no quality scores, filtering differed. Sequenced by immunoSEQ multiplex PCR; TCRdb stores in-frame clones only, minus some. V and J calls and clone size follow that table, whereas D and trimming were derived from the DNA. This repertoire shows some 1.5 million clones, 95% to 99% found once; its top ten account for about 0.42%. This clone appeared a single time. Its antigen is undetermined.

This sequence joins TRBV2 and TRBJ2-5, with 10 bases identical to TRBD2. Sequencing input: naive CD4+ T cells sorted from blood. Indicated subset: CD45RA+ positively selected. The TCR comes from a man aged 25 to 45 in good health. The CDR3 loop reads CAIRRLAGETQYF. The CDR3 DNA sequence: TGTGCCATCCGGCGACTAGCGGGTGAGACCCAGTACTTC.